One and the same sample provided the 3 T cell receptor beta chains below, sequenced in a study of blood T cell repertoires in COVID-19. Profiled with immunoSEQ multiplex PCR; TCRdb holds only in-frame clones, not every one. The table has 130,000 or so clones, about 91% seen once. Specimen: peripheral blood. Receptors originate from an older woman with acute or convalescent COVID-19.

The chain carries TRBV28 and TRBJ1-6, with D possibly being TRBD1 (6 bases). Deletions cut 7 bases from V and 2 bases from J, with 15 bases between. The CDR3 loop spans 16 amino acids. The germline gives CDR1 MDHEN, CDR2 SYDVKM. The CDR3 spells CASNEGGETYNSPLHF. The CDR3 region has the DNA TGTGCCAGCAACGAGGGGGGGGAAACCTATAATTCACCCCTCCACTTT.

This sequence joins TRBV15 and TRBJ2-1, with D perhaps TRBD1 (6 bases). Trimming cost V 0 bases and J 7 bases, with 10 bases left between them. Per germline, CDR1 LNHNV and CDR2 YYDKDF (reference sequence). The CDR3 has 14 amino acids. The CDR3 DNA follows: TGTGCCACCAGCAGAGACCCGCAGGGGAATGAGCAGTTCTTC. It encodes CATSRDPQGNEQFF. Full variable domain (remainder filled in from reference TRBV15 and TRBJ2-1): DAMVIQNPRYQVTQFGKPVTLSCSQTLNHNVMYWYQQKSSQAPKLLFHYYDKDFNNEADTPDNFQSRRPNTSFCFLDIRSPGLGDTAMYLCATSRDPQGNEQFFGPGTRLTVL.

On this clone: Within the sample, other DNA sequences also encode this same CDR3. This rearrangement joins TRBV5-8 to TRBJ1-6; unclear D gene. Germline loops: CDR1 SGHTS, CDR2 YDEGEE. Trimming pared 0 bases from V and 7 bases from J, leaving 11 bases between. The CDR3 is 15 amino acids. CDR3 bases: TGTGCCAGCAGCTTGGGAACGGGAGGAAATTCACCCCTCCACTTT. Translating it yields CASSLGTGGNSPLHF.